The 26 T cell receptor beta chains presented below share a single source sample, sequenced in a study of human T cells and chemical hapten exposure. Time point described: patch test 1, 2 weeks after DPC sensitization. Treatment meaning: therapeutic diphenylcyclopropenone sensitization with weekly scalp DPC. Unfractionated whole blood yielded the extracted total RNA. TCRdb passed the RACE reads through MiXCR, listing each CDR3 protein once. Of more than 35,000 distinct CDR3 sequences listed, approximately 6.3% were seen once; the top ten hold about 10%. This specimen consisted of whole blood, obtained in connection with sensitization to the hapten diphenylcyclopropenone (DPC). The receptors originated from a woman aged 25 to 45 with alopecia areata. Some clones in this sample may be carry-over from other donors' samples.

The sample holds many counts of this clonotype. The chain is built from TRBV7-3 and TRBJ2-5; D remains unclear. The CDR3 length is 14 residues. Trimming shortened V by 1 base and J by 4 bases, and 10 bases separated the two germline ends. Germline values: CDR1 SGHTA, CDR2 FQGTGA. CDR3 loop: CASSLRTIAETQYF. The CDR3 region has the DNA TGTGCCAGCAGCTTAAGGACGATCGCAGAGACCCAGTACTTC.

The chain has TRBV28 and TRBJ1-1, with D possibly TRBD1 on 6 matching bases. V was cut by 6 bases and J by 0 bases, with 11 bases left in between. Germline V gene lookup returns CDR1 MDHEN and CDR2 SYDVKM. The CDR3 contains 14 residues. The CDR3 spells CASREGGVNTEAFF. DNA of the CDR3: TGTGCCAGCAGAGAGGGGGGGGTGAACACTGAAGCTTTCTTT.

This chain uses TRBV7-2 with TRBJ2-2, with 7 positions matching TRBD1. CDR1 is SGHTA and CDR2 is FQGNSA in the germline V gene. The V gene end was trimmed by 1 base and the J gene end by 4 bases; junction bases not matched to a gene: 3. This CDR3 is 15 amino acids long. As DNA, the CDR3 is TGTGCCAGCAGCTTAGTACCAGGGGGCACCGGGGAGCTGTTTTTT. Residues: CASSLVPGGTGELFF.

This clonotype was found a few times. V is TRBV5-6 and J is TRBJ2-1; no definite D call. This CDR3 is 15 amino acids long. CDR1 and CDR2 from the germline V gene are SGHDT and YYEEEE. V was trimmed by 6 bases and J by 7 bases, leaving 20 bases between them. The CDR3 sequence: CASTLGVHGSNEQFF. CDR3 DNA sequence: TGTGCCAGCACCCTTGGTGTTCATGGCTCTAATGAGCAGTTCTTC.

This clonotype occurred a few times. This chain connects TRBV29-1 to TRBJ2-3, with D maybe TRBD2 (5 bases). V was clipped by 1 base and J by 10 bases, with 12 bases between them. The CDR3 spans 12 residues. Germline values: CDR1 SQVTM, CDR2 ANQGSEA. In nucleotides, the CDR3 is TGCAGCGTTGAAGTTGGCCCGAGGGCGCAGTATTTT. Protein product: CSVEVGPRAQYF.

Turning to this clonotype: This could be a read error, since a much larger clone is one nucleotide away. This chain uses TRBV20-1 with TRBJ2-3; 9 bases line up with TRBD2. Germline V CDR1 and CDR2: DFQATT, SNEGSKA (reference sequence). CDR3 size: 15 residues. Trimming at V came to 3 bases and at J to 2 bases, leaving 6 bases not matched to a gene. CDR3 bases: TGCAGTGCTAGGAATAGCGGGGGAGACACAGATACGCAGTATTTT. Translating gives CSARNSGGDTDTQYF.

This clonotype was seen repeatedly, ten times or more. V gene TRBV27 combines with J gene TRBJ2-3, with D unresolved. The germline gives CDR1 MNHEY, CDR2 SMNVEV (reference sequence). Trimming took 3 bases from V and 4 from J, leaving 11 bases between them. CDR3 length: 14 amino acids. The CDR3 loop is CASSFRQVPDTQYF. For the CDR3, the DNA is TGTGCCAGCAGTTTTCGACAAGTCCCAGATACGCAGTATTTT.

This sequence joins TRBV6-5 and TRBJ2-2; 10 bases fit TRBD1. The trim removed 6 bases at V and 3 bases at J, leaving 7 bases unmatched. This CDR3 comprises 16 residues. Germline-derived CDR1 and CDR2 are MNHEY and SVGAGI. This CDR3 is CASRPGGTGDTGELFF. The CDR3 bases are TGTGCCAGCAGACCGGGGGGGACAGGGGACACCGGGGAGCTGTTTTTT.

The chain links TRBV9 to TRBJ2-3; D gene ambiguous. This CDR3 is 12 amino acids long. The germline CDR1 and CDR2 sequences are SGDLS and YYNGEE. V lost 3 bases to trimming and J lost 6 bases, with 8 bases between them. The chain's CDR3 is CASSALDDTQYF. The CDR3 coding sequence is TGTGCCAGCAGCGCGCTGGACGATACGCAGTATTTT.

This clonotype was recorded many times. V usage is TRBV20-1 and J usage is TRBJ2-1; the match to TRBD2 covers 8 bases. V lost 1 base, J lost 8 bases, and 10 bases stayed unmatched. Germline assignment: CDR1 DFQATT and CDR2 SNEGSKA (reference sequence). The length of the CDR3 is 15 residues. CDR3 loop: CSARGLGGGFDEQFF. The CDR3 DNA follows: TGCAGTGCTAGAGGGCTCGGGGGGGGGTTCGATGAGCAGTTCTTC.

The rearrangement uses TRBV15 and TRBJ2-1, with a tentative D call TRBD1 (6 bases). Germline V gene sequence: CDR1 LNHNV, CDR2 YYDKDF (reference sequence). V lost 1 base to trimming and J lost 1 base, with 11 bases between them. This CDR3 region has 16 residues. The CDR3, as DNA: TGTGCCACCAGCAGAGTATCAGGGGCTTCCTACAATGAGCAGTTCTTC. Translated, it gives CATSRVSGASYNEQFF.

This clonotype was observed at least ten times. The chain has TRBV7-6 and TRBJ2-6; perhaps TRBD1 as D (6 bases). The V and J ends lost 1 base and 1 base respectively, with 20 bases between them. Germline V gene data show CDR1 as SGHVS and CDR2 as FNYEAQ. There are 20 residues in the CDR3. In DNA form, the CDR3 reads TGTGCCAGCAGCTTAGTGTCGGACAGACTGGTAGGGTCTGGGGCCAACGTCCTGACTTTC. Its translation is CASSLVSDRLVGSGANVLTF.

This clonotype appeared many times. CDR3 DNA sequence: TGTGCCAGCAGGCGTCCGGGACTAATCAATGAGCAGTTCTTC. Protein sequence: CASRRPGLINEQFF. V usage is TRBV7-2 and J usage is TRBJ2-1; 7 bases agree with TRBD2. The germline CDR1 and CDR2 sequences are SGHTA and FQGNSA. V shed 6 bases, J shed 6 bases, and the junction held 8 bases outside the gene matches. The CDR3 is 14 residues long.

This clonotype was observed at least ten times. The chain employs TRBV5-1 and TRBJ1-5; D is uncertain. V dropped 4 bases and J dropped 2 bases, with 10 bases sitting between them. CDR1 is SGHRS and CDR2 is YFSETQ in the germline V gene. This CDR3 comprises 14 residues. The CDR3: CASSPGEGNQPQHF. The CDR3 nucleotides are TGCGCCAGCAGCCCCGGGGAAGGCAATCAGCCCCAGCATTTT.

The chain links TRBV5-6 to TRBJ2-3; D possibly corresponds to TRBD2 (6 bases). Trimming took 0 bases from V and 4 from J, leaving 9 bases between them. This CDR3 spans 14 amino acids. The V gene's germline CDR1 is SGHDT and CDR2 YYEEEE. DNA of the CDR3: TGTGCCAGCAGCTTGGAACTAGCTTCAGATACGCAGTATTTT. Its translation is CASSLELASDTQYF. The variable domain in full, with the rest retrieved from reference TRBV5-6 and TRBJ2-3, is DAGVTQSPTHLIKTRGQQVTLRCSPKSGHDTVSWYQQALGQGPQFIFQYYEEEERQRGNFPDRFSGHQFPNYSSELNVNALLLGDSALYLCASSLELASDTQYFGPGTRLTVL.

This clonotype has just a few counts. The chain uses TRBV4-3 and TRBJ2-3; 8 nucleotides line up with TRBD1. The length of the CDR3 is 15 residues. V lost 4 bases to trimming and J lost 1 base; unmatched junction nucleotides: 4. Germline CDR1 reads LGHNA; CDR2 reads YSLEER. CDR3 amino acids: CASSLSDRGTDTQYF. DNA for the CDR3: TGCGCCAGCAGCCTATCGGACAGGGGCACAGATACGCAGTATTTT.

The chain couples TRBV6-2 or TRBV6-3 to TRBJ1-5; TRBD1 agrees at 7 bases. The CDR3 covers 16 residues. The germline CDR1 and CDR2 sequences are MNHEY and SVGEGT. The junction had 11 bases not matched to a gene; V was cut back by 6 bases and J by 3 bases. Here the CDR3 reads CASRYERGGINQPQHF. The CDR3 DNA reads as TGTGCCAGCAGATACGAGAGAGGGGGCATCAATCAGCCCCAGCATTTT.

This clonotype was counted a few times. The chain combines TRBV12-3 or TRBV12-4 with TRBJ2-1; weak D call: TRBD1 (6 bases). The CDR3 consists of 13 residues. V was shortened by 6 bases and J by 7 bases, with 13 bases between the two germline ends. As DNA, the CDR3 is TGTGCCAGCAGCTACTTCCAGGGGAATGAGCAGTTCTTC. Encoded protein: CASSYFQGNEQFF.

This clonotype has a count of ten or more. The V call is TRBV5-1, the J call TRBJ1-1, with D perhaps TRBD1 (6 bases). The CDR3 has 14 amino acids. Trimming pared 5 bases from V and 0 bases from J, leaving 11 bases between. Germline CDR1 and CDR2: SGHRS and YFSETQ. CDR3 sequence: CASSKRQVNTEAFF. CDR3 nucleotide sequence: TGCGCCAGCAGTAAGAGACAGGTGAACACTGAAGCTTTCTTT.

This clonotype was found many times. V gene TRBV7-8 combines with J gene TRBJ2-7, with D uncertain. Germline V gives CDR1 SGHVS, CDR2 FQNEAQ. V shed 4 bases and J shed 2 bases, with 3 bases lying between them. The CDR3 consists of 11 residues. CDR3: CASSSTYEQYF. As DNA, the CDR3 is TGTGCCAGCAGCTCCACCTACGAGCAGTACTTC.

The V call is TRBV12-3 or TRBV12-4, the J call TRBJ2-3, with D perhaps TRBD1 (6 bases). V shed 3 bases and J shed 4 bases, with 14 bases lying between them. The CDR3 is made up of 15 amino acids. The CDR3 region has the DNA TGTGCCAGCAGTTTCGAGACAGGTTTTTCAGATACGCAGTATTTT. Amino acids: CASSFETGFSDTQYF.

This clonotype came up many times. The chain has TRBV6-1 and TRBJ2-3; D may be TRBD1 or TRBD2 (5 bases each). Looked up from germline, CDR1 is MNHNS and CDR2 is SASEGT. The V gene lost 4 bases and the J gene lost 0 bases, with 8 bases spanning the gap. The CDR3 totals 14 residues. The CDR3 protein is CASSGRDSTDTQYF. Written as DNA, the CDR3 is TGTGCCAGCAGTGGACGGGACAGCACAGATACGCAGTATTTT.

This clonotype appeared a few times. V usage is TRBV5-6 and J usage is TRBJ2-1; 10 positions agree with TRBD1. Germline V gene sequence: CDR1 SGHDT, CDR2 YYEEEE. The V segment lost 1 base and the J segment 4 bases; nucleotides outside the gene matches: 2. CDR3 length: 15 residues. The CDR3 DNA is TGTGCCAGCAGCTTGACGGGACAGGGGTACAATGAGCAGTTCTTC. It yields the protein CASSLTGQGYNEQFF.

This chain joins TRBV6-2 or TRBV6-3 and TRBJ1-4; no firm D call. CDR1 is MNHEY and CDR2 is SVGEGT in the germline V gene. The CDR3 runs to 14 residues. Trimming stripped 6 bases from V and 6 bases from J, with 14 bases between. The CDR3 loop is CASSIDGGDEKLFF. The CDR3 region has the DNA TGTGCCAGCAGCATCGACGGAGGCGATGAAAAACTGTTTTTT.

The chain carries TRBV5-1 and TRBJ1-2, with D perhaps TRBD1 (6 bases). Germline CDR1 reads SGHRS; CDR2 reads YFSETQ. The CDR3 has 15 residues. V was shortened by 0 bases and J by 6 bases, with 15 bases between the two germline ends. CDR3 bases: TGCGCCAGCAGCTTGGCCCCACAGGGAGTAGATGGCTACACCTTC. This gives the protein CASSLAPQGVDGYTF.

The chain employs TRBV21-1 and TRBJ2-3; the table's D gene call, TRBD2, was not cross checked with the DNA. TRBV21-1 is assigned pseudogene status. This CDR3 has 19 residues. The CDR3, as DNA: TGTGCCAGCAGCAAAACCCCCAGAGAGCGGGGGGGGAGCACAGATACGCAGTATTTT. It encodes CASSKTPRERGGSTDTQYF.